One T cell receptor beta chain is described in this entry. Ages ranged from about 18 to 89 years, with residence in around 24 US areas. Clinical history reported by participants formed the basis on which cohorts were assigned. The data are from a study of blood T cell repertoires in COVID-19. The overall study: From the United States, Italy and Spain came samples of acute and convalescent COVID-19.

This CDR3 region has 19 residues. Trimming removed 0 bases at V and 0 bases at J, with 18 bases between. Germline loops: CDR1 LNHNV, CDR2 YYDKDF (reference sequence). Original methodology: Amplification of reference gene primers provided the estimated nucleated cell counts. Here immunoSEQ multiplex PCR was the method, and the copy in TCRdb shows in-frame clones only, minus some. From that table come the V and J calls and clone size; the DNA was used to work out D and trimming. This table holds approximately 400,000 clones, about four fifths found once. The clonotype originates from a woman in her forties or fifties who had recovered from COVID-19. The chain combines TRBV15 with TRBJ1-3; a possible D gene is TRBD1 (5 bases). Material for sequencing was PBMCs or T cells enriched from blood (not recorded which). The CDR3 nucleotides are TGTGCCACCAGCAGAGATCCATGGGTTCCAGGGTACTCTGGAAACACCATATATTTT. Translating gives CATSRDPWVPGYSGNTIYF.